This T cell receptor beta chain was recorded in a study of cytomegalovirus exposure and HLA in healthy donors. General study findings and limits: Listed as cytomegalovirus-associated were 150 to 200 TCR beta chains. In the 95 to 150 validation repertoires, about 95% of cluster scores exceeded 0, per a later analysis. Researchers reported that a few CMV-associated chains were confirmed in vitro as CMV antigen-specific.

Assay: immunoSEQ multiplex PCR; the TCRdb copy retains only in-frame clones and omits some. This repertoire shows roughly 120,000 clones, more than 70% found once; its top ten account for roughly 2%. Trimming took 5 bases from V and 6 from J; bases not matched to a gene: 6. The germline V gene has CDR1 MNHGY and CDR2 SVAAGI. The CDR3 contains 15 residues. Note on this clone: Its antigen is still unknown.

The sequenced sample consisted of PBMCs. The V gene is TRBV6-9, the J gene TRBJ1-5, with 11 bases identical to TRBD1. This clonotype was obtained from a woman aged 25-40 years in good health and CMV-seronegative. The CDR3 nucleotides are TGTGCCAGCAGTCCGTTCGGGACAGGGGGTCAGCCCCAGCATTTT. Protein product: CASSPFGTGGQPQHF.